The 12 T cell receptor beta chains below come from one sample, sequenced in a study of blood T cell repertoires in COVID-19. Method: immunoSEQ multiplex PCR; TCRdb's copy keeps in-frame clones and lacks some. The sample has 360,000 or so clones; roughly four fifths are singletons. The sample comprised PBMCs or T cells enriched from blood (not recorded which). The source is a woman aged 45 to 65 who had recovered from COVID-19.

This clone has just a few counts. The chain carries TRBV11-2 and TRBJ2-7; TRBD2 agrees at 11 bases. The CDR3 spans 18 residues. Germline V gene sequence: CDR1 SGHAT, CDR2 FQNNGV. Trimming at V came to 5 bases and at J to 3 bases, leaving 15 bases not matched to a gene. The CDR3 DNA follows: TGTGCCAGCAGCCTCCGCTGGACTAGCGGGCTTTTCAACTACGAGCAGTACTTC. It translates to CASSLRWTSGLFNYEQYF.

This clone has just a few counts. The J gene is TRBJ2-7, the V gene TRBV6-1, with 11 bases aligning to TRBD2. Trimming cost V 3 bases and J 3 bases; bases outside gene matches: 4. The V gene's germline CDR1 is MNHNS and CDR2 SASEGT. This CDR3 contains 15 residues. In DNA form, the CDR3 reads TGTGCCAGCAGTGAGGGCCTAGCGGGGGGCTACGAGCAGTACTTC. Its translation is CASSEGLAGGYEQYF.

The chain recombines TRBV3-1 (or the pseudogene TRBV3-2) with TRBJ2-1; 8 positions match TRBD2. V was clipped by 3 bases and J by 6 bases; unmatched bases: 1. The germline V gene has CDR1 LGHDT and CDR2 YNNKEL (reference sequence). The CDR3 sequence is 13 residues long. The CDR3 loop is CASSQRGANEQFF. CDR3 nucleotides: TGTGCCAGCAGCCAGCGGGGGGCCAATGAGCAGTTCTTC.

The rearrangement links TRBV7-2 to TRBJ2-5; 10 bases are shared with TRBD2. CDR3 length: 16 residues. CDR1 and CDR2 from the germline V gene are SGHTA and FQGNSA. V lost 2 bases to trimming and J lost 4 bases; unmatched junction nucleotides: 7. Here the CDR3 reads CASSLTASGRVETQYF. In nucleotides, the CDR3 is TGTGCCAGCAGCTTAACGGCTAGCGGGAGAGTAGAGACCCAGTACTTC.

This chain uses TRBV6-5 with TRBJ1-1; 7 bases agree with TRBD1. This CDR3 has 14 amino acids. Trimming took 8 bases from V and 4 from J; bases not matched to a gene: 10. Germline V gives CDR1 MNHEY, CDR2 SVGAGI. CDR3 in amino acids: CASGDRVVSTEAFF. For the CDR3, the DNA is TGTGCCAGCGGAGACAGGGTGGTTAGCACTGAAGCTTTCTTT.

This chain connects TRBV9 to TRBJ2-3; TRBD1 matches 8 bases. V dropped 1 base and J dropped 2; count of bases not matched to a gene: 3. This CDR3 has 15 residues. Germline-derived CDR1 and CDR2 are SGDLS and YYNGEE. CDR3 amino acids: CASSVQGANTDTQYF. Written as DNA, the CDR3 is TGTGCCAGCAGCGTACAGGGGGCCAACACAGATACGCAGTATTTT.

The gene calls are TRBV2 and TRBJ2-7, with D possibly being TRBD2 (5 bases). Germline values: CDR1 SNHLY, CDR2 FYNNEI. Trimming took 7 bases from V and 7 from J, leaving 20 bases between them. This CDR3 region has 14 residues. The CDR3 nucleotides are TGTGCCAGCACCCCTTTGGGGAGCCCAGGAGAGCAGTACTTC. This translates into CASTPLGSPGEQYF.

The chain combines TRBV5-8 with TRBJ2-3; 8 bases are shared with TRBD1. Germline trimming cut 3 bases from V and 5 bases from J; bases unmatched to any gene: 11. The CDR3 is 16 amino acids. Germline CDR1 SGHTS, CDR2 YDEGEE. The CDR3 DNA reads TGTGCCAGCAGCTCGGGGACAGGCGTAGGGGGAGATACGCAGTATTTT. It translates to CASSSGTGVGGDTQYF.

This chain uses TRBV5-1 with TRBJ1-3; unclear D gene. The CDR3 contains 15 residues. The V end lost 0 bases, the J end lost 0 bases, and 7 bases lay between the germline ends. CDR1 SGHRS and CDR2 YFSETQ come from the germline V gene. For the CDR3, the DNA is TGCGCCAGCAGCTTGGATGCGGGCTCTGGAAACACCATATATTTT. Protein product: CASSLDAGSGNTIYF. Supplemented by reference TRBV5-1 and TRBJ1-3, the full variable domain reads KAGVTQTPRYLIKTRGQQVTLSCSPISGHRSVSWYQQTPGQGLQFLFEYFSETQRNKGNFPGRFSGRQFSNSRSEMNVSTLELGDSALYLCASSLDAGSGNTIYFGEGSWLTVV.

The chain recombines TRBV3-1 (or the pseudogene TRBV3-2) with TRBJ1-4; possibly TRBD1 for D (6 bases). V dropped 2 bases and J dropped 8 bases, with 12 bases sitting between them. The CDR3 loop spans 14 amino acids. Germline-derived CDR1 and CDR2 are LGHDT and YNNKEL (reference sequence). In nucleotides, the CDR3 is TGTGCCAGCAGCCAAACGGGGGGCCGGGAAAAACTGTTTTTT. It is translated as CASSQTGGREKLFF.

The gene calls are TRBV19 and TRBJ2-5, with 10 bases aligning to TRBD2. V was pared by 3 bases and J by 5 bases, with 9 bases of the junction left unmatched. The CDR3 contains 16 residues. The germline V gene encodes CDR1 LNHDA and CDR2 SQIVND (reference sequence). The CDR3 sequence: CASSITLAGAKETQYF. The DNA for the CDR3 is TGTGCCAGTAGTATTACCCTAGCGGGGGCTAAGGAGACCCAGTACTTC.

The J gene is TRBJ1-1, the V gene TRBV19, with D maybe TRBD1 (6 bases). V was pared by 3 bases and J by 1 base, with 12 bases between. The length of the CDR3 is 15 residues. Germline lookup yields CDR1 LNHDA and CDR2 SQIVND (reference sequence). CDR3 residues: CASSIGGAANTEAFF. CDR3 DNA sequence: TGTGCCAGTAGTATTGGGGGGGCCGCGAACACTGAAGCTTTCTTT.